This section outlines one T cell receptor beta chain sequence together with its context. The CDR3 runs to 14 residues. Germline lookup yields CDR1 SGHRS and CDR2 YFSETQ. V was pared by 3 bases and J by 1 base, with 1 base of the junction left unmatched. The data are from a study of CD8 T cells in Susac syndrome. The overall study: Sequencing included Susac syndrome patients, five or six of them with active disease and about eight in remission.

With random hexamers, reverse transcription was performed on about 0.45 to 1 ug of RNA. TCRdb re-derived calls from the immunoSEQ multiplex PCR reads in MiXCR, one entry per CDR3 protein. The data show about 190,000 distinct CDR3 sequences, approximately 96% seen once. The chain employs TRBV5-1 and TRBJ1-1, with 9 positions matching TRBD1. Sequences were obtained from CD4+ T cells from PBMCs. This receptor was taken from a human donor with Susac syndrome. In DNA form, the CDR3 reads TGCGCCAGCAGCTCGACAGGGGGGAACACTGAAGCTTTCTTT. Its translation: CASSSTGGNTEAFF.